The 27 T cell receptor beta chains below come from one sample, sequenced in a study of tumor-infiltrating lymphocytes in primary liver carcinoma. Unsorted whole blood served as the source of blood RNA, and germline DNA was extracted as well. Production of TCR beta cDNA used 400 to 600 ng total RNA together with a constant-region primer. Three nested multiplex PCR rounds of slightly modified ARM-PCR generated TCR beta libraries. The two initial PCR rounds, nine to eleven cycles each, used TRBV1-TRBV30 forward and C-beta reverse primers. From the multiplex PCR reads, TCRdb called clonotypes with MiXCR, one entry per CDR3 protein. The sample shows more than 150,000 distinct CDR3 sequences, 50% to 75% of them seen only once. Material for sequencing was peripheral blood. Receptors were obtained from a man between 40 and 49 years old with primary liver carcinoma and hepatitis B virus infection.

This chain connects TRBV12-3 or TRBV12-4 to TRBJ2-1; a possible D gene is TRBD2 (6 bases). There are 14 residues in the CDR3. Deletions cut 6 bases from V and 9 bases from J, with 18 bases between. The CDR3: CASSTRDSDGEQFF. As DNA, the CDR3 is TGTGCCAGCAGCACCCGGGACTCTGACGGTGAGCAGTTCTTC.

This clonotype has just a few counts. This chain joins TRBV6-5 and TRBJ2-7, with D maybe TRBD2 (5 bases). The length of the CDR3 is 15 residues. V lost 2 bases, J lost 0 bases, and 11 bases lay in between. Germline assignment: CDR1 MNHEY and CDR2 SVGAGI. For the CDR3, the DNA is TGTGCCAGCAGTTACACCCTCCGGGGCTCCTACGAGCAGTACTTC. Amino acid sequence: CASSYTLRGSYEQYF.

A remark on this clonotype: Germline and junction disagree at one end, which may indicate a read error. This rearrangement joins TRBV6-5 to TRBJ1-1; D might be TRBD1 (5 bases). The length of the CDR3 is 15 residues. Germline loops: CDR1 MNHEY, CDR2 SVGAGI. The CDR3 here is CASSSKYGANSEAFF. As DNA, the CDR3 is TGTGCCAGCAGTTCCAAGTACGGGGCGAACTCTGAAGCTTTCTTT.

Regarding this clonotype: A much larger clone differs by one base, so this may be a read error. Here the CDR3 DNA reads TGTGCCAGCACCTTAGTCGCCAATTCCTACAATGAGCAGTTCTTC. It yields the protein CASTLVANSYNEQFF. The V gene is TRBV11-2, the J gene TRBJ2-1; D call uncertain. Germline V CDR1 and CDR2: SGHAT, FQNNGV. The CDR3 totals 15 residues.

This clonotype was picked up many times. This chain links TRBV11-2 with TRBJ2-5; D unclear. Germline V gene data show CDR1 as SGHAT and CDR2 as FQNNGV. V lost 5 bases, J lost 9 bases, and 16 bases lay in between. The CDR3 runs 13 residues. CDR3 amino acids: CASSPDPEVAQYF. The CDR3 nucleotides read TGTGCCAGCAGCCCGGACCCAGAGGTGGCCCAGTACTTC.

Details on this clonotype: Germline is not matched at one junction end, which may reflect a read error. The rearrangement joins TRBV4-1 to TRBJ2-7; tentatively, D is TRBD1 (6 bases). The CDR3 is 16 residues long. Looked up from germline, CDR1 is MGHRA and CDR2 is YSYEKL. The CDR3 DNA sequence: TGCGCCAGCAGCCAAGATTTTGGGGGCGGCCAGAGGGAGCAGTGCTTC. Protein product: CASSQDFGGGQREQCF.

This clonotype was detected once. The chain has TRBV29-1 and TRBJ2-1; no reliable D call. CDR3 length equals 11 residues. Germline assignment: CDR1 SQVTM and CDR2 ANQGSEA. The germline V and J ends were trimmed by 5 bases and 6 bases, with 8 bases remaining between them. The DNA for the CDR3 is TGCAGCGTTAAAATCTCCAATGAGCAGTTCTTC. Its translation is CSVKISNEQFF.

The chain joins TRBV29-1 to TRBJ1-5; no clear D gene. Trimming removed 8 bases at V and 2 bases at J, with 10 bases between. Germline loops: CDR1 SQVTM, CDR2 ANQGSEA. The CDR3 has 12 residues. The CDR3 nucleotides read TGCAGCTCAGAGGGAGGCAATCAGCCCCAGCATTTT. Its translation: CSSEGGNQPQHF.

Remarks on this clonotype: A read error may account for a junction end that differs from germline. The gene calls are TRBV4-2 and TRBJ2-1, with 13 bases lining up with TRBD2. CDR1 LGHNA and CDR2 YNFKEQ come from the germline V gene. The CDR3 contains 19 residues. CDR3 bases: TGTGCCAGCAGCCAGTTGGGACTAGCGGGATATCACTTTAACAATGAGAAGTTCTTC. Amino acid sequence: CASSQLGLAGYHFNNEKFF.

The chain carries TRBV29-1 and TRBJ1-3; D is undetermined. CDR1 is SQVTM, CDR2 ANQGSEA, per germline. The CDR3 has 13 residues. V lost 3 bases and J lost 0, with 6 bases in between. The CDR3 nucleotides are TGCAGCGTTGAGGCTAGCTCTGGAAACACCATATATTTT. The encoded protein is CSVEASSGNTIYF. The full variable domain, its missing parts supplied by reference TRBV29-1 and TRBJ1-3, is SAVISQKPSRDICQRGTSLTIQCQVDSQVTMMFWYRQQPGQSLTLIATANQGSEATYESGFVIDKFPISRPNLTFSTLTVSNMSPEDSSIYLCSVEASSGNTIYFGEGSWLTVV.

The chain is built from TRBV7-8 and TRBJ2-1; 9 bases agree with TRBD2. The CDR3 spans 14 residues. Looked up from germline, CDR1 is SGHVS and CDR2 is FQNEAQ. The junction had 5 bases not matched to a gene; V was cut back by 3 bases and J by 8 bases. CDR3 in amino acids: CASSFSGSKDEQFF. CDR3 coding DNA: TGTGCCAGCAGCTTTAGCGGGAGCAAGGATGAGCAGTTCTTC. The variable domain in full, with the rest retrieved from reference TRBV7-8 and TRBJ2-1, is GAGVSQSPRYKVAKRGQDVALRCDPISGHVSLFWYQQALGQGPEFLTYFQNEAQLDKSGLPSDRFFAERPEGSVSTLKIQRTQQEDSAVYLCASSFSGSKDEQFFGPGTRLTVL.

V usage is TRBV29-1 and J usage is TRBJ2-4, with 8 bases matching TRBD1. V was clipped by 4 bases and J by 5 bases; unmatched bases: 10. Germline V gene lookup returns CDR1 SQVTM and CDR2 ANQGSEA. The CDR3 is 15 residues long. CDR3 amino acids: CSVVGKGQEENIQYF. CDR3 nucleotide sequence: TGCAGCGTTGTGGGAAAGGGACAGGAGGAAAACATTCAGTACTTC.

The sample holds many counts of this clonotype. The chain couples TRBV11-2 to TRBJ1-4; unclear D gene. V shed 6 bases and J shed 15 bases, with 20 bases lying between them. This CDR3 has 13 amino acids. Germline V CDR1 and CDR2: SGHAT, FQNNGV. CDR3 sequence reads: CASSTVKAGLLFF. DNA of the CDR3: TGTGCCAGCAGTACGGTAAAGGCGGGATTATTGTTTTTT.

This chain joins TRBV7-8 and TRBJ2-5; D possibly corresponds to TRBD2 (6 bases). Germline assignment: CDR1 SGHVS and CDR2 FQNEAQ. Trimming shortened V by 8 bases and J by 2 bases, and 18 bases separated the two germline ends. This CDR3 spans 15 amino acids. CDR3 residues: CASSPLTGRQETQYF. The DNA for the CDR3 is TGTGCCAGCTCGCCCCTGACGGGGAGGCAAGAGACCCAGTACTTC.

The CDR3 region is CASRTGLAGGPITGELFF. The CDR3 region has the DNA TGCGCCAGTCGGACCGGACTAGCGGGAGGGCCGATCACCGGGGAGCTGTTTTTT. J is TRBJ2-2 and V is TRBV10-2; TRBD2 matches at 15 bases. The CDR3 spans 18 residues. From germline, CDR1 is WSHSY and CDR2 SAAADI. V was clipped by 9 bases and J by 4 bases; unmatched bases: 12.

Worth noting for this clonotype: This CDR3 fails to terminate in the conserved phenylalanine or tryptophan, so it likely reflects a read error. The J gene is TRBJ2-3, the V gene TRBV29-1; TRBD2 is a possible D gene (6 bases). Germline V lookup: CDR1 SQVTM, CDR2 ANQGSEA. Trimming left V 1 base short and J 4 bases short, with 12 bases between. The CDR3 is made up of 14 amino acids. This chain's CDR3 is CSVEGRGTPDTQYS. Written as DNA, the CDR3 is TGCAGCGTTGAAGGTCGGGGGACCCCAGATACGCAGTATTCT.

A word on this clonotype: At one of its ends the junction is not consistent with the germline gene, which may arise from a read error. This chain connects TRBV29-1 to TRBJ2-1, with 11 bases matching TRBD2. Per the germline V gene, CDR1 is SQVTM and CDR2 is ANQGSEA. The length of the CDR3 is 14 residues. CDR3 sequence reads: CCVGLAGGGNEQFF. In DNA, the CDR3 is TGCTGCGTGGGCCTAGCGGGAGGTGGGAATGAGCAGTTCTTC.

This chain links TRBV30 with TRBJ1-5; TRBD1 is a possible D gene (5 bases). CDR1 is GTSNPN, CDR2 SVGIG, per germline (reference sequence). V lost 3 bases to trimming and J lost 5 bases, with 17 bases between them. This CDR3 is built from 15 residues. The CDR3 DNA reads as TGTGCCTGGAGCGTTGCCAGGAGGGGCGATCAGCCCCAGCATTTT. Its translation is CAWSVARRGDQPQHF. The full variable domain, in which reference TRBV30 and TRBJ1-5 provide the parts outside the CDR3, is SQTIHQWPATLVQPVGSPLSLECTVEGTSNPNLYWYRQAAGRGLQLLFYSVGIGQISSEVPQNLSASRPQDRQFILSSKKLLLSDSGFYLCAWSVARRGDQPQHFGDGTRLSIL.

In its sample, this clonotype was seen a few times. The CDR3 DNA is TGTGCCAGCAGTTTGAGGGGGGCGCTGAGCACAGATACGCAGTATTTT. Its translation is CASSLRGALSTDTQYF. The rearrangement links TRBV12-3 or TRBV12-4 to TRBJ2-3; the D call may be TRBD1 or TRBD2 (6 bases each). The CDR3 covers 16 residues. Trimming shortened V by 3 bases and J by 0 bases, and 13 bases separated the two germline ends.

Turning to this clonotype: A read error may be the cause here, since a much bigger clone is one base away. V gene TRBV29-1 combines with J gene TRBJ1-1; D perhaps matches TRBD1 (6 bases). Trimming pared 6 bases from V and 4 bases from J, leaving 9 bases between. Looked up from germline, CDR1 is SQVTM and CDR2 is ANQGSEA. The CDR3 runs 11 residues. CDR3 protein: CSVGRGTEAFF. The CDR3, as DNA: TGCAGCGTGGGCAGGGGCACTGAAGCTTTCTTT.

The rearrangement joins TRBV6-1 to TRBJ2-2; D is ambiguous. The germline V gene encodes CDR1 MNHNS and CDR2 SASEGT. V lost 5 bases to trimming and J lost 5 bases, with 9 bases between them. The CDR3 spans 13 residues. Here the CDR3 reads CASSLLPTGELFF. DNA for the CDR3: TGTGCCAGCAGTCTGCTACCAACCGGGGAGCTGTTTTTT.

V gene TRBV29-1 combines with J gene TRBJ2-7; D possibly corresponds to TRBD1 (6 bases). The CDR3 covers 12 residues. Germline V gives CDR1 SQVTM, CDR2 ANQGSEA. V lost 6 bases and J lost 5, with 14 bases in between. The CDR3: CSVAPGHHEQYF. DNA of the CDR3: TGCAGCGTGGCCCCGGGACATCACGAGCAGTACTTC.

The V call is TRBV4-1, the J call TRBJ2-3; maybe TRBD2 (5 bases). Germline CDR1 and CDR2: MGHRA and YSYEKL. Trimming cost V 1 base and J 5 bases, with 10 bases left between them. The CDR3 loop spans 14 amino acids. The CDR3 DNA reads TGCGCCAGCAGCCAAGGGAGGTTGGTAGATACGCAGTATTTT. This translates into CASSQGRLVDTQYF.

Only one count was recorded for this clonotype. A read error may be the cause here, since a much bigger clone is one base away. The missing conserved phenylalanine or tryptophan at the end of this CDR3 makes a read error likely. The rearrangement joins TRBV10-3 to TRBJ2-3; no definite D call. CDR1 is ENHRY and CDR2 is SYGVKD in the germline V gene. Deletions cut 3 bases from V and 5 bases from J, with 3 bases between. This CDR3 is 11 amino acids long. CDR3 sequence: CAISDQDTQYS. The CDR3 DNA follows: TGTGCCATCAGTGATCAAGATACGCAGTATTCT.

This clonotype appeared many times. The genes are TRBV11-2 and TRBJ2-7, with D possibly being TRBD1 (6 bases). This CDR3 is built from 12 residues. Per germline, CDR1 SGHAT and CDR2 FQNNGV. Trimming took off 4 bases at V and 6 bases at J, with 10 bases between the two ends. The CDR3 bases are TGTGCCAGCAGCTCAGGGGTATCCGAGCAGTACTTC. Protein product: CASSSGVSEQYF.

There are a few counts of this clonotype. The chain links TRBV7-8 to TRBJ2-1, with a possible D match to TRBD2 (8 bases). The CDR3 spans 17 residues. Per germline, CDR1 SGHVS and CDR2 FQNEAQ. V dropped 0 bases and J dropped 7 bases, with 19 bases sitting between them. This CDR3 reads CASSLATGGGWRNEQFF. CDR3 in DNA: TGTGCCAGCAGCTTAGCGACGGGAGGGGGCTGGAGAAATGAGCAGTTCTTC.

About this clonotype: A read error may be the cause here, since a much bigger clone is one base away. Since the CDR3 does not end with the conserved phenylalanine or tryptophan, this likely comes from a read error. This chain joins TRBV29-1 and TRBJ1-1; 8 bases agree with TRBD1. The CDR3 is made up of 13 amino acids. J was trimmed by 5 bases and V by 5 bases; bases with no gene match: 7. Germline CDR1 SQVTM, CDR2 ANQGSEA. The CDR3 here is CSVSTGGQTEAFV. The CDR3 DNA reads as TGCAGCGTTTCAACAGGGGGACAAACTGAAGCTTTCGTT.